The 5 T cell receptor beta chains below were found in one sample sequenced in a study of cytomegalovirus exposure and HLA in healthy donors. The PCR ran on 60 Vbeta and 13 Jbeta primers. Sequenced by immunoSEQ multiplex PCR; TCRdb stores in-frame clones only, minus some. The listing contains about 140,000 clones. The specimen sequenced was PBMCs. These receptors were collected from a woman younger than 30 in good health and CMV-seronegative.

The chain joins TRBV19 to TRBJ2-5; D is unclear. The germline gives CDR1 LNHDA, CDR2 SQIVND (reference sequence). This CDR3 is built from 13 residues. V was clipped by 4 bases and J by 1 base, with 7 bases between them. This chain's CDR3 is CASSTQVQETQYF. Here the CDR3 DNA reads TGTGCCAGTAGTACCCAGGTCCAAGAGACCCAGTACTTC.

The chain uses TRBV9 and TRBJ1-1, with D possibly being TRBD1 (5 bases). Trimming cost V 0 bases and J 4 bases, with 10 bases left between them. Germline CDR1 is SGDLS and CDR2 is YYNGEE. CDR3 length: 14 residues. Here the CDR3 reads CASSVGQGLTEAFF. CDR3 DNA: TGTGCCAGCAGCGTAGGCCAGGGACTCACTGAAGCTTTCTTT. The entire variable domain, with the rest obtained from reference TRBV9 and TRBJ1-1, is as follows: DSGVTQTPKHLITATGQRVTLRCSPRSGDLSVYWYQQSLDQGLQFLIQYYNGEERAKGNILERFSAQQFPDLHSELNLSSLELGDSALYFCASSVGQGLTEAFFGQGTRLTVV.

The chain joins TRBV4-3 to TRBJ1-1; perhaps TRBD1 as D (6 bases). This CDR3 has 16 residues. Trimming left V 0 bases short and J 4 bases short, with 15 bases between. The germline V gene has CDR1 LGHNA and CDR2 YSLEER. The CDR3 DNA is TGCGCCAGCAGCCAAGACCTAACAGGGTGGGGCACTGAAGCTTTCTTT. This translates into CASSQDLTGWGTEAFF.

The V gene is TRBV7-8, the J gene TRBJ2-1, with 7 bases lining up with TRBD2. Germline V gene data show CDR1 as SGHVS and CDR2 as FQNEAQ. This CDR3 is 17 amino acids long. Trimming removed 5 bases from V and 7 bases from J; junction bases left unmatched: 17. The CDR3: CASSLLGRYPTQNEQFF. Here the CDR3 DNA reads TGTGCCAGCAGCCTCCTCGGGAGGTACCCGACGCAGAATGAGCAGTTCTTC.

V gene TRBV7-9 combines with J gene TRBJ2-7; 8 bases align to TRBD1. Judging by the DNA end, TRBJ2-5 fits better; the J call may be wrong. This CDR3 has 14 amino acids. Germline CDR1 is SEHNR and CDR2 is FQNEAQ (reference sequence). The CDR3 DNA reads TGTGCCAGCAGCTTAAAGAACAGGGGGGAGACCCAGTACTTC. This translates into CASSLKNRGETQYF.